This is a list of T cell receptor beta chains from one sample in a study of T cell repertoires in cytomegalovirus infection. Using its own MiXCR run on the reads, TCRdb lists one record per CDR3 protein. The sample includes about 830,000 distinct CDR3 sequences, over 25% seen only once; the top ten take 9.5% to 15%. These TCRs are of unknown antigen specificity. The input for sequencing was cultured CD8+ T cells from PBMCs, taken from culture after CMV antigen stimulation. All receptors come from a human donor in good health (CMV status not recorded). Some clones in this sample may be carry-over from other donors' samples. Both conserved end residues are part of each CDR3. A D gene is named only where the DNA matches it firmly. Some rows have no size entry. The others give once, few or many, or a class for an expanded clone.

abundance,j_gene,len,v_gene,d_gene,CDR3nt,CDR3aa
-,TRBJ2-4,13,TRBV6-6,-,TGTGCCAGCAGTCCGGGACGTGAAAACATTCAGTACTTC,CASSPGRENIQYF
few,TRBJ1-2,11,TRBV7-9,-,TGTGCCAGCAGCCGTTGGGATGGCTACACCTTC,CASSRWDGYTF
-,TRBJ2-1,19,TRBV3-1,TRBD2,TGTGCCAGCAGCCAGGGAGAACCGGGACTAGTAAGTCGCTACAATGAGCAGTTCTTC,CASSQGEPGLVSRYNEQFF
-,TRBJ2-2,17,TRBV7-9,TRBD1,TGTGCCAGCAGCCCTGAGCCACAGGGGGCCCACACCGGGGAGCTGTTTTTT,CASSPEPQGAHTGELFF
few,TRBJ2-1,13,TRBV7-9,TRBD1,TGTGCCAGCGAGGGGGCTAGCTACAATGAGCAGTTCTTC,CASEGASYNEQFF
few,TRBJ2-2,16,TRBV6-2/TRBV6-3,-,TGTGCCAGCAGTCACGTGGGACACCTAAACACCGGGGAGCTGTTTTTT,CASSHVGHLNTGELFF
-,TRBJ2-2,18,TRBV7-3,TRBD2,TGTGCCAGCAGCCCCGGGACTAGCGGAACGTCGACCACCGGGGAGCTGTTTTTT,CASSPGTSGTSTTGELFF
many,TRBJ2-1,15,TRBV7-6,TRBD2,TGTGCCAGCAGCACACGCGGGCGGGGGGATAATGAGCAGTTCTTC,CASSTRGRGDNEQFF
-,TRBJ1-3,15,TRBV2,-,TGTGCCAGCAGACCACAGGAATACTCTGGAAACACCATATATTTT,CASRPQEYSGNTIYF
-,TRBJ2-7,13,TRBV12-3/TRBV12-4,-,TGTGCCAGCAGTTTGGGCAAGGCCTACGAGCAGTACTTC,CASSLGKAYEQYF
-,TRBJ1-1,10,TRBV2,-,TGTGCCAGCACAGTGCACAAAGCTTTCTTT,CASTVHKAFF
-,TRBJ2-1,17,TRBV4-1,TRBD2,TGCGCCAGCAGCCCTTGGACTAGCGGGGAGTTATACAATGAGCAGTTCTTC,CASSPWTSGELYNEQFF
-,TRBJ2-1,12,TRBV19,-,TGTGCCAGTAGTATAAATCAGGATGAGCAGTTCTTC,CASSINQDEQFF
few,TRBJ2-1,16,TRBV19,TRBD2,TGTGCCAGTAGCCTGACTAGCGGGGGGATCGGGAATGAGCAGTTCTTC,CASSLTSGGIGNEQFF
few,TRBJ2-5,14,TRBV12-3/TRBV12-4,TRBD1,TGTGCCAGCAGTCCCGGACAGGGTCTGGAGACCCAGTACTTC,CASSPGQGLETQYF
-,TRBJ2-5,15,TRBV12-3/TRBV12-4,TRBD1,TGTGTCAGCAGCACCGACAGGGGCAACGCAGAGACCCAGTACTTC,CVSSTDRGNAETQYF
-,TRBJ2-1,18,TRBV27,TRBD1,TGTGCCAGCAGCATACCGACAGGGTTTGGGGAACCCTACAATGAGCAGTTCTTC,CASSIPTGFGEPYNEQFF
-,TRBJ1-6,14,TRBV20-1,TRBD1,TGCAGTGCCCCCGGGACAGGGGAAAATTCACCCCTCCACTTT,CSAPGTGENSPLHF
few,TRBJ2-2,18,TRBV7-3,TRBD2,TGTGCCAGCAGCCGCCCTCTGGGAGCGGGGGGCAACACCGGGGAGCTGTTTTTT,CASSRPLGAGGNTGELFF
-,TRBJ2-2,14,TRBV7-9,-,TGTGCCAGCAGCTTAGAAGGGGCACAAGAGGAGCTGTTTTTT,CASSLEGAQEELFF
few,TRBJ2-1,16,TRBV28,-,TGTGCCAGCAGTTTGCCAACTTCCGGGACCATGGGTGAGCAGTTCTTC,CASSLPTSGTMGEQFF
-,TRBJ2-3,15,TRBV11-2,TRBD2,TGTGCCAGCAGCTCCCTTAGCGGGCCCACAGATACGCAGTATTTT,CASSSLSGPTDTQYF
-,TRBJ2-1,12,TRBV11-2,-,TGTGCCAGCAGCCCCCCCCAGGGCGAGCAGTTCTTC,CASSPPQGEQFF
many,TRBJ2-1,15,TRBV7-2,-,TGTGCCAGCAGCTTAGGTTGGCTAGCCTACAATGAGCAGTTCTTC,CASSLGWLAYNEQFF
many,TRBJ2-1,17,TRBV7-6,TRBD2,TGTGCCAGCAGCCTCCGACTAGCGGGGGGATCGTCAAATGAGCAGTTCTTC,CASSLRLAGGSSNEQFF
-,TRBJ2-6,17,TRBV6-1,-,TGTGCCAGCAGTGAAGGTATCAGATCCTCTGGGGCCAACGTCCTGACTTTC,CASSEGIRSSGANVLTF
few,TRBJ2-5,17,TRBV11-2,TRBD2,TGTGCCAGCAGCTTCGCCGGGACTAGCGGGGTTCAAGAGACCCAGTACTTC,CASSFAGTSGVQETQYF
many,TRBJ2-5,18,TRBV7-6,TRBD2,TGTGCCAGCAGCTTTTTTAGCGGGGGGATACAAAGTTCGGAGACCCAGTACTTC,CASSFFSGGIQSSETQYF
few,TRBJ2-7,12,TRBV4-1,-,TGCGCCAGCAGCCAAACCAGCTACGAGCAGTACTTC,CASSQTSYEQYF
-,TRBJ1-1,15,TRBV5-1,-,TGCGCCAGCAGCTTGATAGGACCACATAACACTGAAGCTTTCTTT,CASSLIGPHNTEAFF
-,TRBJ1-2,13,TRBV27,TRBD1,TGTGCCAGCCTAGGAGAGACAGGGGATGGCTACACCTTC,CASLGETGDGYTF
-,TRBJ1-1,15,TRBV10-2,TRBD1,TGCGCCAGCAGTTTCCGGGACAGGGGGAGGAATGAAGCTTTCTTT,CASSFRDRGRNEAFF
-,TRBJ2-1,16,TRBV4-1,TRBD2,TGCGCCAGCAGCCAAACTAGCGGGGGGCCCTACAATGAGCAGTTCTTC,CASSQTSGGPYNEQFF
-,TRBJ2-1,20,TRBV4-2,TRBD2,TGTGCCAGCAGCCAAGAATTGACTAGCGGGGGACCTAGCTCCTACAATGAGCAGTTCTTC,CASSQELTSGGPSSYNEQFF
many,TRBJ2-5,15,TRBV7-9,-,TGTGCCAGCAGCTTACGGACGGGCACCCAAGAGACCCAGTACTTC,CASSLRTGTQETQYF
few,TRBJ1-6,17,TRBV7-9,-,TGTGCCAGCAGCGAAGGACCCCTCGGCTCCTATAATTCACCCCTCCACTTT,CASSEGPLGSYNSPLHF
few,TRBJ2-1,16,TRBV7-2,-,TGTGCCAGCAGCCTGTCCCCCGACTATCCTGACAATGAGCAGTTCTTC,CASSLSPDYPDNEQFF
many,TRBJ2-1,15,TRBV9,TRBD2,TGTGCCAGCAGCGTAGGCGGGGGGGCGTACAATGAGCAGTTCTTC,CASSVGGGAYNEQFF
-,TRBJ1-3,22,TRBV2,TRBD1,TGTGCCAGCGAAGTGACAGGGGGAACGTCTGGGCCGGGCTGGAACGCTGGAAACACCATATATTTT,CASEVTGGTSGPGWNAGNTIYF
-,TRBJ1-2,12,TRBV6-1,-,TGTGCCAGCAGTGAAGACACCTATGGCTACACCTTC,CASSEDTYGYTF
-,TRBJ2-7,14,TRBV29-1,TRBD2,TGCAGCGCCATGGTTAGCGGGGCTTCCTACGAGCAGTACTTC,CSAMVSGASYEQYF
many,TRBJ2-1,19,TRBV7-2,TRBD2,TGTGCCAGCAGCCTCCCAAATGGCGGGGGGGCCAGCGAGTACAATGAGCAGTTCTTC,CASSLPNGGGASEYNEQFF
few,TRBJ2-7,12,TRBV10-3,TRBD1,TGTGCCATCCTCGGGACAGGGTCTGAGCAGTACTTC,CAILGTGSEQYF
few,TRBJ2-2,13,TRBV27,-,TGTGCCAGCAGTTTATCGGGGACCCGGGAGCTGTTTTTT,CASSLSGTRELFF
-,TRBJ2-1,17,TRBV5-4,TRBD2,TGTGCCAGCAGCTTGGAAGGGCTAGCGGGGGGTTATAGTGAGCAGTTCTTC,CASSLEGLAGGYSEQFF
-,TRBJ2-1,15,TRBV3-1,-,TGTGCCAGCAGCCAAAGGTGGGGGGGCCTGGGTGAGCAGTTCTTC,CASSQRWGGLGEQFF
-,TRBJ1-1,12,TRBV25-1,-,TGTGCCAGCAGTAGTCCCCAGCCTGAAGCTTTCTTT,CASSSPQPEAFF
-,TRBJ1-2,15,TRBV19,TRBD1,TGTGCCAGTAGAAAAGAGGGACAGGGGTACTATGGCTACACCTTC,CASRKEGQGYYGYTF
-,TRBJ2-7,15,TRBV29-1,-,TGCAGCGTTGAAGTCTTGGACAATACCTCCTACGAGCAGTACTTC,CSVEVLDNTSYEQYF
few,TRBJ2-7,14,TRBV7-9,TRBD1,TGTGCCAGCAGCTCGGACAGGGAGAACTACGAGCAGTACTTC,CASSSDRENYEQYF
few,TRBJ2-2,14,TRBV15,-,TGTGCCACCAGCACACGGACGAACACCGGGGAGCTGTTTTTT,CATSTRTNTGELFF
-,TRBJ1-4,15,TRBV7-9,-,TGTGCCAGCAGCCCCAACAAATCGGGCCATGAAAAACTGTTTTTT,CASSPNKSGHEKLFF